This TCR beta chain was found in a study of blood T cell repertoires in COVID-19. With 0 bases removed from V and 0 bases from J, the gap between germline ends came to 9 bases. The germline gives CDR1 MNHNY, CDR2 SVGAGI (reference sequence). CDR3 length: 16 residues. Assay: immunoSEQ multiplex PCR; the TCRdb copy retains only in-frame clones and omits some. The top ten clones hold approximately 10% of a sample with roughly 150,000 clones, about 87% of them seen once. The V and J genes are TRBV6-6 and TRBJ2-1, with D unresolved. Source material: peripheral blood. The source is an elderly woman with acute or convalescent COVID-19. The CDR3 nucleotides are TGTGCCAGCAGTTACTCGGGTAGCTCCTCCTACAATGAGCAGTTCTTC. Its protein is CASSYSGSSSYNEQFF.